Described below is a single T cell receptor (beta chain) sequence and its context. The sample belongs to a study of blood T cell repertoires in COVID-19. The length of the CDR3 is 14 residues. Trimming took off 3 bases at V and 1 base at J, with 9 bases between the two ends. Per the germline V gene, CDR1 is MNHEY and CDR2 is SVGAGI. Only in-frame clones appear in the TCRdb table, and some are missing; sequencing was by immunoSEQ multiplex PCR. The table lists 300,000 to 400,000 clones, more than 75% of them singletons, with 1.2% in the top ten. Cohort 3 donors counted as recovered after two negative PCRs, clearance, or resolved symptoms.

This sequence joins TRBV6-5 and TRBJ1-1; D remains ambiguous. Source material: PBMCs or T cells enriched from blood (not recorded which). The receptor was derived from a woman aged 18-35 years who had recovered from COVID-19. CDR3 amino acids: CASSYHSGNTEAFF. CDR3 nucleotides: TGTGCCAGCAGTTATCACTCAGGGAACACTGAAGCTTTCTTT.